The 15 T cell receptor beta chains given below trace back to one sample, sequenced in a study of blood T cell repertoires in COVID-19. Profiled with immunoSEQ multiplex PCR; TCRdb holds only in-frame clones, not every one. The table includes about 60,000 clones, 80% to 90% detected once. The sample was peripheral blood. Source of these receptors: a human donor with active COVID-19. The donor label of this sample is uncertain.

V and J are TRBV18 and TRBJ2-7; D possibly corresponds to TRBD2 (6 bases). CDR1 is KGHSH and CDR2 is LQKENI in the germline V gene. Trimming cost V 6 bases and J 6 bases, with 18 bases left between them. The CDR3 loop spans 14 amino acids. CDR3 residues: CASSPGRGISEQYF. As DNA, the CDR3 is TGTGCCAGCTCCCCCGGGCGGGGCATCTCCGAGCAGTACTTC.

The CDR3 nucleotides read TGTGCCAGCAGCTTAGGACTAGTTGAGTCAGATACGCAGTATTTT. This translates into CASSLGLVESDTQYF. The chain carries TRBV7-9 and TRBJ2-3; a weak D match, TRBD2 (6 bases). The CDR3 covers 15 residues. V was trimmed by 1 base and J by 4 bases, leaving 12 bases between them. CDR1 is SEHNR, CDR2 FQNEAQ, per germline (reference sequence).

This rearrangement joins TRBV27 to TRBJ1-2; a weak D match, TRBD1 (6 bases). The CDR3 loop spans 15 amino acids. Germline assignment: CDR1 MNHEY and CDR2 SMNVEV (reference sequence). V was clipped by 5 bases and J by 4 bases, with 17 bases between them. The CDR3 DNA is TGTGCCAGCAGTCCTACGGCCCTAGGGGGCTATGGCTACACCTTC. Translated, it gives CASSPTALGGYGYTF.

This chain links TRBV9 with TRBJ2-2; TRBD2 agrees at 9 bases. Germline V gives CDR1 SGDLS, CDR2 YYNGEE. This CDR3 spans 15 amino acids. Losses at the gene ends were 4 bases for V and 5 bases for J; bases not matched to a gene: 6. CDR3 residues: CASSPRLAETGELFF. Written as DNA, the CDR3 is TGTGCCAGCAGCCCACGACTAGCGGAAACCGGGGAGCTGTTTTTT.

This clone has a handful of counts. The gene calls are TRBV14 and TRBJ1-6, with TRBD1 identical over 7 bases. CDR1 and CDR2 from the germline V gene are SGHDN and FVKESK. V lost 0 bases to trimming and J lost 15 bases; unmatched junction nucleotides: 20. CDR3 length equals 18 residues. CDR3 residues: CASSQDRRVEGQYRRLHF. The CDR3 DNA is TGTGCCAGCAGCCAAGATAGGCGGGTGGAGGGACAGTATCGTCGCCTCCACTTT.

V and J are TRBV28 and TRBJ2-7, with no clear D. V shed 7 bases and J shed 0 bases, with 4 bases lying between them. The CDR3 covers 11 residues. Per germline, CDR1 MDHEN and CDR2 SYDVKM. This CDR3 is CASTSSYEQYF. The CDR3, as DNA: TGTGCCAGCACGAGCTCCTACGAGCAGTACTTC.

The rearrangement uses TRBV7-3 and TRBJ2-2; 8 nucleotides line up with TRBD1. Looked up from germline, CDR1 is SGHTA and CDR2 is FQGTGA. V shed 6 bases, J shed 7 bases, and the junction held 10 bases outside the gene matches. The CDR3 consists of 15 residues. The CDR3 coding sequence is TGTGCCAGCAGAAGTTCAGGGGGCGCGGGCGGGGAGCTGTTTTTT. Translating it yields CASRSSGGAGGELFF.

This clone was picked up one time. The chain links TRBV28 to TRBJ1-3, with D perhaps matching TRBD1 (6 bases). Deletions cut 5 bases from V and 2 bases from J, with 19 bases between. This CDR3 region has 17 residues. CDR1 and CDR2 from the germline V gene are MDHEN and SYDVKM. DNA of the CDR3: TGTGCCAGCAGTCCAAGACCGGGACACCGTACTGGAAACACCATATATTTT. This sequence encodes CASSPRPGHRTGNTIYF.

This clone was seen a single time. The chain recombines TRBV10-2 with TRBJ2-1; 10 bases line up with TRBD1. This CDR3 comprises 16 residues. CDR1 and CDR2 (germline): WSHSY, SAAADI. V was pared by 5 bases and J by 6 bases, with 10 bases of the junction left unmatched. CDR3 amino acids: CASSITRDRGLNEQFF. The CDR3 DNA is TGCGCCAGCAGTATAACCCGGGACAGGGGTCTCAATGAGCAGTTCTTC.

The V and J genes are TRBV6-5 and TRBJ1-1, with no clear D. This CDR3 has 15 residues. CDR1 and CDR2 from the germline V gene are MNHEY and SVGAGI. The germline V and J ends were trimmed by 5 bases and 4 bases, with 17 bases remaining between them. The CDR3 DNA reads TGTGCCAGCAGTACCATGATCTATCCGGGCACTGAAGCTTTCTTT. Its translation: CASSTMIYPGTEAFF.

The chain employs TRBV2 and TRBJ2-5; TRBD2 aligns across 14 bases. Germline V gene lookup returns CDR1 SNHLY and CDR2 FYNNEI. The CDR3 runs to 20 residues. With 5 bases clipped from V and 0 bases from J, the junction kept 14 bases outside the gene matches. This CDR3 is CASSRPRTSGRRTNQETQYF. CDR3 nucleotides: TGTGCCAGCAGTAGACCGAGGACTAGCGGGAGGAGAACAAACCAAGAGACCCAGTACTTC.

The chain's CDR3 is CASSQEAEQPQHF. The DNA of the CDR3 is TGTGCCAGCAGCCAAGAGGCGGAGCAGCCCCAGCATTTT. The rearrangement joins TRBV4-2 to TRBJ1-5; no clear D. The CDR3 length is 13 residues. V lost 0 bases to trimming and J lost 7 bases, with 7 bases between them. Germline V gene data show CDR1 as LGHNA and CDR2 as YNFKEQ.

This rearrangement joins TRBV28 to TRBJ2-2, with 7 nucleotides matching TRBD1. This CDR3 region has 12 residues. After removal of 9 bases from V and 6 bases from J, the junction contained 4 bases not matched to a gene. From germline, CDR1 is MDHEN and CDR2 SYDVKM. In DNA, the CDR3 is TGTGCCAGTCACAGGGGCCCCGGGGAGCTGTTTTTT. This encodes CASHRGPGELFF.

Here the CDR3 reads CASSSGVEDTQYF. For the CDR3, the DNA is TGTGCCAGCAGCTCGGGGGTAGAGGATACGCAGTATTTT. The chain carries TRBV5-4 and TRBJ2-3; D is perhaps TRBD2 (6 bases). V lost 3 bases to trimming and J lost 6 bases, with 11 bases between them. CDR1 and CDR2 (germline): SGHNT, YYREEE (reference sequence). The CDR3 contains 13 residues. The full variable domain, in which reference TRBV5-4 and TRBJ2-3 provide the parts outside the CDR3, is ETGVTQSPTHLIKTRGQQVTLRCSSQSGHNTVSWYQQALGQGPQFIFQYYREEENGRGNFPPRFSGLQFPNYSSELNVNALELDDSALYLCASSSGVEDTQYFGPGTRLTVL.

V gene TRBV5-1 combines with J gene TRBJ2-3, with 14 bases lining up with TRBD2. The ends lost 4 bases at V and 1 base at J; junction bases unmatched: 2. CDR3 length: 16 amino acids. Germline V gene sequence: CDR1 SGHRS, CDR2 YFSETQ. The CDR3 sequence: CASSMGLAGGTDTQYF. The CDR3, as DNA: TGCGCCAGCAGCATGGGACTAGCGGGGGGCACAGATACGCAGTATTTT.